This T cell receptor (beta chain) is from a study of T cell responses to AZD1222 COVID-19 vaccine. Trimming cost V 2 bases and J 3 bases, with 6 bases left between them. The CDR3 spans 13 residues. Germline loops: CDR1 MNHEY, CDR2 SMNVEV (reference sequence). Findings and limits, study-wide: Increases in Spike-specific TCR breadth and depth were seen after two AZD1222 doses.

About this clone itself: As yet, its antigen is unknown.

Libraries were prepared by immunoSEQ multiplex PCR; TCRdb keeps only in-frame clonotypes and omits some of them. Here the sample spans fewer than 200,000 clones, approximately 88% being singletons. This chain links TRBV27 with TRBJ2-3; no clear D gene. The starting material was peripheral blood, obtained 28 days after the second AZD1222 dose. The sequence derives from an adult who received the AZD1222 COVID-19 vaccine. The CDR3 spells CASSLKVTDTQYF. As DNA, the CDR3 is TGTGCCAGCAGTTTAAAAGTTACAGATACGCAGTATTTT.